Detailed here is one TCR beta chain. This entry belongs to a study of neoadjuvant anti-PD-1 for oral cavity cancer. The time point was: after neoadjuvant nivolumab, at surgical resection. Clones were sequenced by immunoSEQ multiplex PCR, and TCRdb holds only the in-frame ones, with some missing. The profile shows 2,000 or so clones, 59% of them singletons. V was cut by 0 bases and J by 8 bases, with 8 bases left in between. This CDR3 region has 12 residues. The germline V gene encodes CDR1 GTSNPN and CDR2 SVGIG (reference sequence). This receptor was identified in a person aged 40 to 85 with oral cavity squamous cell carcinoma. The V gene is TRBV30, the J gene TRBJ1-3, with D uncertain. The sequencing used tumor tissue, collected after nivolumab (anti-PD-1) treatment. Written as DNA, the CDR3 is TGTGCCTGGAGTGTACGGGGAGACACCATATATTTT. Translation: CAWSVRGDTIYF.